This T cell receptor beta chain is drawn from a study of blood T cell repertoires in COVID-19. Study information: Acute-phase and convalescent COVID-19 samples originated in the United States, Italy and Spain.

Seattle's enrolled individuals joined amid active infection and were then monitored longitudinally. Authors' data handling: From reference gene primer amplification, estimates of nucleated cell counts were derived. Data came from immunoSEQ multiplex PCR; TCRdb stores just in-frame clones and leaves some out. V and J calls and clone size are given by that table; D and trimming were obtained from the DNA. The data contain under 65,000 clones, approximately 87% of them singletons. The source material was peripheral blood. This TCR came from a woman aged 55-69 years with COVID-19, enrolled during active disease.

The DNA of the CDR3 is TGCAGCGATACTAGCGGAGCCTACAATGAGCAGTTCTTC. It codes for CSDTSGAYNEQFF. The rearrangement links TRBV29-1 to TRBJ2-1, with 8 bases that match TRBD2. The trim removed 7 bases at V and 2 bases at J, leaving 4 bases unmatched. The CDR3 runs to 13 residues. Looked up from germline, CDR1 is SQVTM and CDR2 is ANQGSEA.